Listed here is a single T cell receptor beta chain. Germline trimming cut 0 bases from V and 5 bases from J; bases unmatched to any gene: 8. This CDR3 comprises 15 residues. Looked up from germline, CDR1 is GTSNPN and CDR2 is SVGIG (reference sequence). This record belongs to a study of CD8 T cells in Susac syndrome. After extraction with the RNeasy kit, about 0.45 to 1 ug of the RNA was reverse transcribed using random hexamers. TCRdb redid the calling of the immunoSEQ multiplex PCR reads with MiXCR, one entry per CDR3 protein. This table holds a few hundred thousand distinct CDR3 sequences, about 95% found once. TEMRA cells were FACS-enriched, while CD8+ and CD4+ T cells were negatively isolated.

Sample: CD4+ T cells from PBMCs. This clonotype originated in a human donor with multiple sclerosis. The genes are TRBV30 and TRBJ2-5; 8 nucleotides line up with TRBD1. CDR3 bases: TGTGCCTGGAGTGTCGGGCAGGGGGCTCGGGAGACCCAGTACTTC. It codes for CAWSVGQGARETQYF. The whole variable domain, remainder taken from reference TRBV30 and TRBJ2-5, is SQTIHQWPATLVQPVGSPLSLECTVEGTSNPNLYWYRQAAGRGLQLLFYSVGIGQISSEVPQNLSASRPQDRQFILSSKKLLLSDSGFYLCAWSVGQGARETQYFGPGTRLLVL.